Detailed here is one T cell receptor beta chain. Antigen: not known. The entry originates in a study of T cell responses to AZD1222 COVID-19 vaccine. The protocol was immunoSEQ multiplex PCR, while the TCRdb copy is restricted to in-frame clones and leaves out a portion. Of 90,000 to 120,000 clones listed, approximately 90% are singletons. Germline CDR1 is SGHAT and CDR2 is FQNNGV. The CDR3 sequence is 15 residues long. Trimming took 1 base from V and 0 from J, leaving 9 bases between them. The study's findings and limits: Unmutated variant regions reportedly attract nearly half of all spike-specific TCRs. Mostly white British, mostly female donors; authors suggested clonal diversity may be underestimated.

The chain has TRBV11-2 and TRBJ1-1; possible D gene TRBD1, 6 bases. The sequence derives from an adult in good health. The starting material was peripheral blood, obtained on day 0 of MenACWY control vaccination. The CDR3 loop reads CASSLVGTLNTEAFF. Written as DNA, the CDR3 is TGTGCCAGCAGCTTAGTGGGGACACTGAACACTGAAGCTTTCTTT.